The present TCR beta chain was sequenced within a study of shared clonotypes between healthy human individuals. Across the whole study: A couple of women and three men aged 18 to 49 made up the donors. Whole-study results and caveats: Researchers sampled only blood; tissue repertoires likely differ.

Worth noting for this clone: Its antigen is still unknown.

Sorted-subset replicate PCRs used about 0.2 ug of genomic DNA. This amount corresponded to approximately 30,000 T cell genomes. Sequencing used immunoSEQ multiplex PCR; TCRdb keeps in-frame clones, though not all of them. This table holds 550,000 to 650,000 clones, about 96% found once. The CDR3 totals 15 residues. Germline V CDR1 and CDR2: MNHNY, SVGAGI (reference sequence). J gave up 8 bases and V 2 bases, and 9 bases lay outside the gene matches. Cells designated naive CD8 were CD45RO-negative and were positively selected for CCR7, with terminally differentiated effector memory CD45RA+ cells excluded.

This TCR derives from a woman aged 25 to 45 in good health. The specimen was naive CD8+ T cells sorted from blood. V gene TRBV6-6 combines with J gene TRBJ2-1, with 7 bases identical to TRBD2. The CDR3 DNA reads TGTGCCAGCAGTTACCCTACGGGACTATCCTATGAGCAGTTCTTC. Its protein product is CASSYPTGLSYEQFF.